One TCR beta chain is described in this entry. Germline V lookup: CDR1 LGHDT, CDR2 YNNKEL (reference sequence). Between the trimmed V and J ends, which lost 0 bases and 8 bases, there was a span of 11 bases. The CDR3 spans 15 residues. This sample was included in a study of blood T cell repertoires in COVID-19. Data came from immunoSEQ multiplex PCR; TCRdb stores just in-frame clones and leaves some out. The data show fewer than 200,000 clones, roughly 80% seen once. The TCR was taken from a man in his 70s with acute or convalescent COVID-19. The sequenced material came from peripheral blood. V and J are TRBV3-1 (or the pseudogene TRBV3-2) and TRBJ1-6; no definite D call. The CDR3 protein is CASSQDAGTYSPLHF. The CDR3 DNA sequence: TGTGCCAGCAGCCAAGACGCAGGTACTTATTCACCCCTCCACTTT.